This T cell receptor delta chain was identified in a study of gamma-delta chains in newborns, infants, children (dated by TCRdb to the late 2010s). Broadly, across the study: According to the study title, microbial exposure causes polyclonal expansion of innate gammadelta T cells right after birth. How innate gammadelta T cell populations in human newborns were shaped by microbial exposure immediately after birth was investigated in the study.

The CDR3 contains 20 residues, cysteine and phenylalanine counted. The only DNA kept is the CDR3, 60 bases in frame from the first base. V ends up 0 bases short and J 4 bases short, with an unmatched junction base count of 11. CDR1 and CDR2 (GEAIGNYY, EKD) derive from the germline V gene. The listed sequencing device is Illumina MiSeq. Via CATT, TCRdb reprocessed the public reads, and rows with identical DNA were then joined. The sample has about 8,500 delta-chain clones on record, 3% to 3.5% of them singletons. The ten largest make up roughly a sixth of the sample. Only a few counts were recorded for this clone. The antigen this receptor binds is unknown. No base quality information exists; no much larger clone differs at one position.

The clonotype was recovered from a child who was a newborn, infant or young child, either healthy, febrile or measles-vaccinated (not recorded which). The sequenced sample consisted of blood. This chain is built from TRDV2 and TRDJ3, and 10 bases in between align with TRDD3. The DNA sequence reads TGTGCCTGTGACACCGGTCAGCTCTCTGGGGGATATTGGGACACCCGACAGATGTTTTTC. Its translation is CACDTGQLSGGYWDTRQMFF.